These T cell receptor beta chains were read from a single sample in a study of CD8+ T cells in alopecia areata. The data were produced by immunoSEQ multiplex PCR, yet TCRdb's version contains in-frame clones alone and is incomplete. Among tens of thousands of clones listed, 29% were seen once. The starting material was CD8+ T cells sorted from blood, obtained at week 4, from a patient treated with tofacitinib. The receptors come from a human donor with alopecia areata. Both conserved end residues are part of each CDR3. A clone size is listed for some rows: how often the clone was seen (once, few, many), or a class if it is expanded.

size | V | CDR3
medium-sized | TRBV4-1 | CASSRRQGPGLAGEYTGELFF
NA | TRBV29-1 | CSVESTGSYEQYF
NA | TRBV11-2 | CASSSWTGGRGGELFF
NA | TRBV29-1 | CSVLGNTGELFF
NA | TRBV30 | CAWIQGYEQYF
NA | TRBV19 | CASSMTSSYNEQFF
few | TRBV11-1 | CASSAGRGGYEQYF
few | TRBV29-1 | CSELQGASEAFF
NA | TRBV5-6 | CASSFMAGEGTEAFF
few | TRBV28 | CASSLRGVSPNTEAFF
NA | TRBV29-1 | CSVLGTDYGYTF
NA | TRBV23-1 | CASTGLLWTQYF
NA | TRBV27 | CASMRSEGELFF
few | TRBV30 | CAWSVRGQGKQPQHF
few | TRBV10-3 | CAISESGPPDTQYF
NA | TRBV30 | CAWSTGTHYEQYF
NA | TRBV12-5 | CASGDSGELFF
NA | TRBV29-1 | CSLPTGYGYTF
few | TRBV6-5 | CASSYSGGSNGELFF
few | TRBV19 | CASSIGPGDTYEQYF
NA | TRBV5-1 | CASSVTGDEQFF
NA | TRBV29-1 | CSVESLAVYNEQFF
NA | TRBV29-1 | CSVQKEMAFF
many | TRBV2 | CASSANRYNEQFF
once | TRBV27 | CASSSGFPYEQYF
few | TRBV28 | CASSLESGTGRYNEQFF
NA | TRBV29-1 | CSGGFRGDEQYF
NA | TRBV9 | CASSVGGADYGYTF
NA | TRBV29-1 | CSVGTDTQYF
few | TRBV25-1 | CASSEYLAGGPYEQYF
NA | TRBV7-9 | CASSPPGQGYEKLFF
NA | TRBV29-1 | CSVGQGAIYEQYF
NA | TRBV29-1 | CSVDDRQSSYNEQFF
few | TRBV6-4 | CASSDAPSSTDTQYF
many | TRBV7-8 | CASSELGGRSSYNEQFF
NA | TRBV30 | CAWRQDKYGELFF
NA | TRBV29-1 | CSAHGSSYNEQFF
NA | TRBV30 | CAWAGESKNIQYF
NA | TRBV11-3 | CASRRTGDTGELFF
NA | TRBV5-1 | CASVEGLDYGELFF
NA | TRBV5-1 | CASSRPARGGEQFF
once | TRBV14 | CASSQLAGEETQYF
NA | TRBV7-8 | CASSFGAGGPYNEQFF
NA | TRBV7-8 | CASTPGPTYEQYF
NA | TRBV10-3 | CAISEGGRGYNEQFF
few | TRBV6-5 | CASSELFEQFF
few | TRBV5-1 | CASSFGIEGYTF
NA | TRBV7-9 | CASSLGAENTEAFF
few | TRBV29-1 | CSVRSGGSSYEQYF
few | TRBV29-1 | CSVESYYEQYF
once | TRBV5-1 | CASSLWGGKLFF
NA | TRBV14 | CASSQGHYTEAFF
NA | TRBV11-3 | CASSGSDSYNEQFF
few | TRBV29-1 | CSAYTGDTGELFF
NA | TRBV4-1 | CASSQDSSGTLVNTQYF